The TCR beta chain described here comes from a study of metastatic and nonmetastatic thyroid tumors. Study summary: Both malignant and benign thyroid patients supplied peripheral blood and tumor or nodule tissue samples, across which the repertoires of these patients were then compared. General study points: Within blood and tumor, benign nodules reportedly had significantly lower TCR beta diversity than malignant thyroid tumors did.

The V segment lost 6 bases and the J segment 4 bases; nucleotides outside the gene matches: 13. CDR1 is SGDLS and CDR2 is YYNGEE in the germline V gene. The length of the CDR3 is 16 residues. Original processing methods: Between-group CDR3 differences, defined by clinicopathological status, yielded a distant-metastasis classifier for papillary thyroid cancer. Through MiXCR, TCRdb re-clonotyped the PCR reads. These V and J calls are TCRdb output, not the study's own analysis. Of about 35,000 clones listed, 17% were seen once; the top ten hold approximately 5.6%. Patients underwent thyroid surgery, and none had received any treatment before it. In this sample, this clone turned up many times. Its antigen is not identified.

The TCR was taken from a male donor with papillary thyroid cancer or a benign thyroid nodule (not recorded which). Some clones in this sample may be carry-over from other donors' samples. The chain is built from TRBV9 and TRBJ2-3; 8 bases line up with TRBD1. Sequencing was carried out using blood. This CDR3 is CASTLTPDRVADTQYF. CDR3 bases: TGTGCCAGCACCCTAACCCCGGACAGGGTCGCAGATACGCAGTATTTT.